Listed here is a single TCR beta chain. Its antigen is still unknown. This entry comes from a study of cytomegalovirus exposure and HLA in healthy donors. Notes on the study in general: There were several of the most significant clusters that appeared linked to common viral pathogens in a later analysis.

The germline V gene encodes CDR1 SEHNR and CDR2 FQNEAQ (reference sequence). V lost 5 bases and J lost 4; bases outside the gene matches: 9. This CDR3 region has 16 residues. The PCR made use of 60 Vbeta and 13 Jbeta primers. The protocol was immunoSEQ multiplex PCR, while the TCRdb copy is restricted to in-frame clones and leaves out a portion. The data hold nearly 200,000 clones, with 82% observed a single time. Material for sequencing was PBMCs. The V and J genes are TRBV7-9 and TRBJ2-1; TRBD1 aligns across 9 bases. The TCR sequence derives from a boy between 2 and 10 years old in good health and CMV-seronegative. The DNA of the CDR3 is TGTGCCAGCAGCCATCCCGGGACAGGGCTGTACAATGAGCAGTTCTTC. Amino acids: CASSHPGTGLYNEQFF.